What follows are 32 T cell receptor beta chains derived from one specimen sequenced in a study of response to subunit inactivated influenza vaccine. TCRdb reprocessed the RT-PCR reads with MiXCR, giving one entry per CDR3 protein. The sample includes about 780,000 distinct CDR3 sequences, approximately 17% seen only once; the top ten take 11%. Source: PBMCs from blood, taken approximately 5 days after vaccination. The receptors were gathered from a man aged 45-65 years who received an inactivated influenza vaccine.

The chain is built from TRBV27 and TRBJ2-7; tentatively, D is TRBD1 (6 bases). The CDR3 sequence is 14 residues long. The germline V and J ends were trimmed by 6 bases and 1 base, with 13 bases remaining between them. From germline, CDR1 is MNHEY and CDR2 SMNVEV (reference sequence). The CDR3 loop is CASRLRGESYEQYF. Written as DNA, the CDR3 is TGTGCCAGCAGGCTCAGGGGTGAGTCCTACGAGCAGTACTTC.

The sample holds a few counts of this clonotype. This rearrangement joins TRBV4-1 to TRBJ2-2; the match to TRBD1 covers 8 bases. In germline, CDR1 is MGHRA, CDR2 YSYEKL. V lost 4 bases, J lost 4 bases, and 8 bases stayed unmatched. CDR3 length: 16 amino acids. The CDR3 DNA reads as TGCGCCAGCAGCCCAAGGGCAGGGGGCGGCACCGGGGAGCTGTTTTTT. Protein product: CASSPRAGGGTGELFF.

V is TRBV5-8 and J is TRBJ2-4; D might be TRBD1 or TRBD2, each matching 5 bases. V lost 2 bases and J lost 4, with 13 bases in between. The CDR3 loop spans 15 amino acids. Germline V lookup: CDR1 SGHTS, CDR2 YDEGEE. CDR3 nucleotides: TGTGCCAGCAGCTTCTCCGGGACGACTAAAAACATTCAGTACTTC. Translating it yields CASSFSGTTKNIQYF.

The chain has TRBV20-1 and TRBJ2-1, with 13 nucleotides matching TRBD2. The CDR3 has 14 residues. With V trimmed by 4 bases and J by 10 bases, 7 bases remained unmatched. The germline V gene encodes CDR1 DFQATT and CDR2 SNEGSKA (reference sequence). CDR3 residues: CSAKGLAGSTEQFF. The CDR3 bases are TGCAGTGCTAAGGGACTAGCGGGATCAACAGAGCAGTTCTTC.

This clonotype was detected a few times. V is TRBV12-3 or TRBV12-4 and J is TRBJ2-5; TRBD1 or TRBD2 may be the D gene (5 bases each). The V end was cut by 5 bases, the J end by 3 bases, with 13 bases between. The CDR3 has 14 residues. Here the CDR3 reads CASSPGTRKETQYF. In DNA, the CDR3 is TGTGCCAGCAGTCCCGGGACGCGGAAAGAGACCCAGTACTTC.

The chain combines TRBV4-2 with TRBJ2-7; 9 bases agree with TRBD1. V was pared by 3 bases and J by 7 bases, with 10 bases of the junction left unmatched. Germline-derived CDR1 and CDR2 are LGHNA and YNFKEQ. The CDR3 extends over 15 amino acids. CDR3 DNA: TGTGCCAGCAGCCACGTAACCGGGACAGGGCAAGAGCAGTACTTC. This encodes CASSHVTGTGQEQYF.

The CDR3 DNA sequence: TGCAGTGCATCCGGGACTAGCGGGATCGACGAGCAGTACTTC. This encodes CSASGTSGIDEQYF. The chain has TRBV20-1 and TRBJ2-7, with 13 bases fitting TRBD2. The CDR3 totals 14 residues. V lost 6 bases and J lost 5; bases outside the gene matches: 7. Germline V gene lookup returns CDR1 DFQATT and CDR2 SNEGSKA (reference sequence).

This chain links TRBV28 with TRBJ2-7; TRBD2 matches 7 bases. The CDR3 sequence is 16 residues long. The trim removed 3 bases at V and 2 bases at J, leaving 10 bases unmatched. Germline V lookup: CDR1 MDHEN, CDR2 SYDVKM. CDR3 residues: CASSFPVSGKTYEQYF. CDR3 nucleotide sequence: TGTGCCAGCAGTTTTCCGGTGAGCGGGAAAACCTACGAGCAGTACTTC.

This chain joins TRBV11-2 and TRBJ1-2; 7 positions match TRBD1. The CDR3 is 13 residues long. CDR1 and CDR2 from the germline V gene are SGHAT and FQNNGV. Germline trimming cut 4 bases from V and 5 bases from J; bases unmatched to any gene: 4. The CDR3 DNA reads TGTGCCAGCAGCTCGACAGGGCGGTATGGCTACACCTTC. Translation: CASSSTGRYGYTF.

This clonotype was seen ten or more times. The rearrangement joins TRBV5-1 to TRBJ2-3; weak D call: TRBD1 (5 bases). V dropped 0 bases and J dropped 4 bases, with 15 bases sitting between them. The CDR3 runs 16 residues. Germline values: CDR1 SGHRS, CDR2 YFSETQ. The CDR3 sequence is CASSLELGRASDTQYF. In DNA, the CDR3 is TGCGCCAGCAGCTTGGAGCTGGGCAGGGCCTCAGATACGCAGTATTTT.

This clonotype was seen ten or more times. The V gene is TRBV12-3 or TRBV12-4, the J gene TRBJ2-4, with TRBD1 matching over 9 bases. This CDR3 has 16 amino acids. The ends lost 4 bases at V and 3 bases at J; junction bases unmatched: 7. The CDR3 sequence is CASSSQGAGVKNIQYF. The CDR3 DNA is TGTGCCAGCAGTTCACAGGGGGCAGGGGTCAAAAACATTCAGTACTTC.

This clonotype was seen repeatedly, ten times or more. In nucleotides, the CDR3 is TGCAGCGTTGAAGATAGGTTCGGGGACTCTGGAAACACCATATATTTT. Protein: CSVEDRFGDSGNTIYF. This chain connects TRBV29-1 to TRBJ1-3; D unclear. Germline V gives CDR1 SQVTM, CDR2 ANQGSEA. V lost 0 bases and J lost 0, with 12 bases in between. This CDR3 has 16 residues.

This clonotype was detected only a few times. This chain uses TRBV27 with TRBJ2-7, with unresolved D. This CDR3 is built from 17 residues. Trimming cost V 2 bases and J 0 bases, with 17 bases left between them. The V gene's germline CDR1 is MNHEY and CDR2 SMNVEV (reference sequence). CDR3 region: CASSLIVSDRSSYEQYF. CDR3 bases: TGTGCCAGCAGTTTAATCGTCTCGGACCGGAGCTCCTACGAGCAGTACTTC.

This clonotype was seen a few times. The chain is built from TRBV4-3 and TRBJ2-1; 10 positions agree with TRBD2. The germline CDR1 and CDR2 sequences are LGHNA and YSLEER. The CDR3 contains 16 residues. V lost 1 base, J lost 2 bases, and 2 bases stayed unmatched. CDR3 amino acids: CASSQGTSGTYNEQFF. CDR3 coding DNA: TGCGCCAGCAGCCAAGGGACTAGCGGAACCTACAATGAGCAGTTCTTC.

The rearrangement links TRBV7-2 to TRBJ1-5; possibly TRBD1 for D (6 bases). The CDR3 extends over 16 amino acids. Looked up from germline, CDR1 is SGHTA and CDR2 is FQGNSA. Trimming took off 1 base at V and 2 bases at J, with 12 bases between the two ends. The CDR3, as DNA: TGTGCCAGCAGCTTAGGGAGGGGGGCCGGCAATCAGCCCCAGCATTTT. This encodes CASSLGRGAGNQPQHF.

This clonotype appeared a few times. The rearrangement links TRBV5-1 to TRBJ2-3, with TRBD1 matching 8 bases. Trimming took 4 bases from V and 6 from J; bases not matched to a gene: 7. The CDR3 length is 14 residues. CDR1 and CDR2 from the germline V gene are SGHRS and YFSETQ. This CDR3 reads CASSHGQGADTQYF. The CDR3, as DNA: TGCGCCAGCAGCCATGGACAGGGAGCTGATACGCAGTATTTT.

The chain joins TRBV5-1 to TRBJ1-4; D not certain. Between the trimmed V and J ends, which lost 2 bases and 8 bases, there was a span of 10 bases. Germline loops: CDR1 SGHRS, CDR2 YFSETQ. This CDR3 has 13 amino acids. Written as DNA, the CDR3 is TGCGCCAGCAGCTTAACGGGTCTAGAAAAACTGTTTTTT. This gives the protein CASSLTGLEKLFF.

This clonotype was observed a few times. This sequence joins TRBV7-2 and TRBJ2-7; 7 nucleotides match TRBD1. Trimming took 3 bases from V and 3 from J; bases not matched to a gene: 11. Per germline, CDR1 SGHTA and CDR2 FQGNSA. This CDR3 is 16 amino acids long. In DNA, the CDR3 is TGTGCCAGCAGCTTTGTTCCAGGGGGAAACGGCTACGAGCAGTACTTC. It encodes CASSFVPGGNGYEQYF. Using reference TRBV7-2 and TRBJ2-7 for the parts outside the CDR3, the full variable domain is GAGVSQSPSNKVTEKGKDVELRCDPISGHTALYWYRQSLGQGLEFLIYFQGNSAPDKSGLPSDRFSAERTGGSVSTLTIQRTQQEDSAVYLCASSFVPGGNGYEQYFGPGTRLTVT.

This rearrangement joins TRBV5-6 to TRBJ1-2; D not resolved. Trimming removed 3 bases from V and 4 bases from J, with 16 bases in between. Germline-derived CDR1 and CDR2 are SGHDT and YYEEEE. The CDR3 has 15 amino acids. The CDR3 reads CASSSLRPSIYGYTF. CDR3 nucleotides: TGTGCCAGCAGCTCCCTCAGGCCTTCTATCTATGGCTACACCTTC.

In DNA form, the CDR3 reads TGTGCCAGCAGCTTAGCGCGTGATAGCGGGGGGGCCTTTCGGTATTTT. It codes for CASSLARDSGGAFRYF. The J gene is TRBJ2-3, the V gene TRBV7-8; 11 bases line up with TRBD2. Trimming took 0 bases from V and 14 from J; bases not matched to a gene: 13. The CDR3 covers 16 residues. Germline loops: CDR1 SGHVS, CDR2 FQNEAQ.

Comment on this clonotype: Being one base from a much bigger clone, this may be a read error. The J gene is TRBJ2-5, the V gene TRBV10-3; D not certain. Germline CDR1 ENHRY, CDR2 SYGVKD. Trimming pared 1 base from V and 2 bases from J, leaving 8 bases between. The CDR3 is 14 residues long. This CDR3 is CAISEWRSQETQYF. CDR3 nucleotides: TGTGCCATCAGTGAGTGGCGGAGTCAAGAGACCCAGTACTTC.

This clonotype occurred a few times. This chain joins TRBV30 and TRBJ2-1, with D maybe TRBD2 (6 bases). V was shortened by 3 bases and J by 4 bases, with 13 bases between the two germline ends. This CDR3 is built from 14 residues. Germline assignment: CDR1 GTSNPN and CDR2 SVGIG (reference sequence). DNA for the CDR3: TGTGCCTGGAGCAAGGGACTGAAGTACAATGAGCAGTTCTTC. Translation gives CAWSKGLKYNEQFF.

This chain uses TRBV19 with TRBJ1-5, with 9 bases fitting TRBD1. CDR1 is LNHDA and CDR2 is SQIVND in the germline V gene (reference sequence). After removal of 5 bases from V and 6 bases from J, the junction contained 8 bases not matched to a gene. CDR3 length: 15 amino acids. Here the CDR3 reads CASSPGQGARQPQHF. In DNA form, the CDR3 reads TGTGCCAGTAGTCCGGGACAGGGAGCGCGTCAGCCCCAGCATTTT. The full variable domain, with the rest looked up from reference TRBV19 and TRBJ1-5, is DGGITQSPKYLFRKEGQNVTLSCEQNLNHDAMYWYRQDPGQGLRLIYYSQIVNDFQKGDIAEGYSVSREKKESFPLTVTSAQKNPTAFYLCASSPGQGARQPQHFGDGTRLSIL.

The chain has TRBV5-5 and TRBJ2-1; D possibly corresponds to TRBD1 (5 bases). Trimming left V 4 bases short and J 8 bases short, with 13 bases between. CDR3 length: 13 residues. Germline V lookup: CDR1 SGHKS, CDR2 YYEKEE (reference sequence). The CDR3 protein is CASSLSGMDEQFF. The CDR3 nucleotides read TGTGCCAGCAGCCTCTCAGGGATGGATGAGCAGTTCTTC.

This clonotype was counted a few times. V gene TRBV20-1 combines with J gene TRBJ1-2; D gene ambiguous. Trimming pared 1 base from V and 7 bases from J, leaving 4 bases between. CDR1 is DFQATT, CDR2 SNEGSKA, per germline (reference sequence). There are 10 residues in the CDR3. The CDR3, as DNA: TGCAGTGCTAGAGTCCTTGGCTACACCTTC. Translating gives CSARVLGYTF.

The chain has TRBV12-3 or TRBV12-4 and TRBJ1-1; TRBD1 agrees at 8 bases. J was trimmed by 3 bases and V by 6 bases; bases with no gene match: 3. This CDR3 contains 13 residues. In DNA form, the CDR3 reads TGTGCCAGCAGCCGACAGGGGTACACTGAAGCTTTCTTT. The encoded protein is CASSRQGYTEAFF.

With respect to this clonotype: A junction boundary mismatches the germline segment, possibly from a read error. The chain carries TRBV2 and TRBJ2-2, with 8 positions matching TRBD1. The germline gives CDR1 SNHLY, CDR2 FYNNEI. The CDR3 spans 15 residues. As DNA, the CDR3 is TGTGCCAGCAGCGAAGGACAGGGTTACGCCGGGGAGCTGTTTTTT. Protein sequence: CASSEGQGYAGELFF.

V and J are TRBV29-1 and TRBJ2-3; D is perhaps TRBD1 or TRBD2 (6 bases each). Looked up from germline, CDR1 is SQVTM and CDR2 is ANQGSEA. The CDR3 is made up of 13 amino acids. Trimming removed 6 bases from V and 4 bases from J, with 14 bases in between. In nucleotides, the CDR3 is TGCAGCGTAACAGGGAGGAGTTCAGATACGCAGTATTTT. It yields the protein CSVTGRSSDTQYF.

The chain recombines TRBV12-3 or TRBV12-4 with TRBJ1-1, with 10 bases that match TRBD1. V trimming: 7 bases; J trimming: 4 bases; junction bases outside the gene matches: 6. CDR3 size: 14 residues. In nucleotides, the CDR3 is TGTGCCAGCATAAAGGACAGGGGGTTCACTGAAGCTTTCTTT. Residues: CASIKDRGFTEAFF.

This chain joins TRBV7-6 and TRBJ2-1; maybe TRBD1 (5 bases). V was clipped by 5 bases and J by 4 bases, with 15 bases between them. CDR1 is SGHVS, CDR2 FNYEAQ, per germline. This CDR3 has 15 amino acids. CDR3 DNA: TGTGCCAGCAGCCTCCAGGGTGAACAATACAATGAGCAGTTCTTC. Its protein product is CASSLQGEQYNEQFF. Together with reference TRBV7-6 and TRBJ2-1, the CDR3 gives the full variable domain: GAGVSQSPRYKVTKRGQDVALRCDPISGHVSLYWYRQALGQGPEFLTYFNYEAQQDKSGLPNDRFSAERPEGSISTLTIQRTEQRDSAMYRCASSLQGEQYNEQFFGPGTRLTVL.

The chain has TRBV6-5 and TRBJ1-1; TRBD1 matches at 7 bases. This CDR3 has 15 residues. Germline CDR1 is MNHEY and CDR2 is SVGAGI. Unmatched junction bases numbered 9, after V lost 4 bases and J lost 4 bases. The CDR3 region is CASSFVRGLVTEAFF. For the CDR3, the DNA is TGTGCCAGCAGTTTCGTAAGGGGGCTGGTCACTGAAGCTTTCTTT.

The chain combines TRBV20-1 with TRBJ1-6; TRBD1 agrees at 7 bases. The CDR3 loop spans 18 amino acids. The trim removed 0 bases at V and 9 bases at J, leaving 17 bases unmatched. Germline V CDR1 and CDR2: DFQATT, SNEGSKA (reference sequence). CDR3 bases: TGCAGTGCTAGAGATGGGGTTATCGGAGGGACAGTTGGTTCACCCCTCCACTTT. Protein sequence: CSARDGVIGGTVGSPLHF.